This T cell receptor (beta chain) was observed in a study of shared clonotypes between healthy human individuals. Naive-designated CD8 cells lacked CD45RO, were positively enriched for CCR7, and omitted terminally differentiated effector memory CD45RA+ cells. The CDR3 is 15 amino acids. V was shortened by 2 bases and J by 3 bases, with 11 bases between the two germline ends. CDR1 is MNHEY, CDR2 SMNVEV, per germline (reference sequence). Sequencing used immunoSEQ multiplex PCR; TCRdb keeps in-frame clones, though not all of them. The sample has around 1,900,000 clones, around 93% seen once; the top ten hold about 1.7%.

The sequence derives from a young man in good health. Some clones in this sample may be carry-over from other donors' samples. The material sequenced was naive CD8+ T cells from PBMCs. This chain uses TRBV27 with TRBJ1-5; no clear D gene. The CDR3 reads CASSLSPTVNQPQHF. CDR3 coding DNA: TGTGCCAGCAGTTTAAGCCCCACGGTCAATCAGCCCCAGCATTTT.